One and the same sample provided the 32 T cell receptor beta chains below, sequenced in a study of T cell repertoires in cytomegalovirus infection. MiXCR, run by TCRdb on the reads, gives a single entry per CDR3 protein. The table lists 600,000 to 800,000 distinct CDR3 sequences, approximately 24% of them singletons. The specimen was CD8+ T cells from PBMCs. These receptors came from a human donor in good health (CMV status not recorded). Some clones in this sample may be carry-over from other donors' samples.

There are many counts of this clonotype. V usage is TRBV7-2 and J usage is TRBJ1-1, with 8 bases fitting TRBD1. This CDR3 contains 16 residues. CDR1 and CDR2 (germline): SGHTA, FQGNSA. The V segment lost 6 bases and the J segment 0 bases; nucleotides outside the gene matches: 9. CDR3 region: CASRTGTGALNTEAFF. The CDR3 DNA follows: TGTGCCAGCAGAACCGGGACAGGAGCCTTGAACACTGAAGCTTTCTTT. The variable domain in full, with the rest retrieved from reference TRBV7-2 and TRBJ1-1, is GAGVSQSPSNKVTEKGKDVELRCDPISGHTALYWYRQSLGQGLEFLIYFQGNSAPDKSGLPSDRFSAERTGGSVSTLTIQRTQQEDSAVYLCASRTGTGALNTEAFFGQGTRLTVV.

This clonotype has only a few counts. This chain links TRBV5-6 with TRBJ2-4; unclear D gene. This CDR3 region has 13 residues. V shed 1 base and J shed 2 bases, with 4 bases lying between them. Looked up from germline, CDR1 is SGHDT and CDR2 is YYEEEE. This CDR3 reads CASSLSPKNIQYF. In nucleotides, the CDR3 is TGTGCCAGCAGCTTGAGCCCCAAAAACATTCAGTACTTC. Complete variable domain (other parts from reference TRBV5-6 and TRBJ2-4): DAGVTQSPTHLIKTRGQQVTLRCSPKSGHDTVSWYQQALGQGPQFIFQYYEEEERQRGNFPDRFSGHQFPNYSSELNVNALLLGDSALYLCASSLSPKNIQYFGAGTRLSVL.

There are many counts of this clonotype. The CDR3 spells CASTLDTDHTEAFF. CDR3 nucleotide sequence: TGTGCCAGCACTCTAGACACGGACCACACTGAAGCTTTCTTT. The chain uses TRBV12-3 or TRBV12-4 and TRBJ1-1; no firm D call. V was cut by 7 bases and J by 3 bases, with 15 bases left in between. This CDR3 has 14 amino acids.

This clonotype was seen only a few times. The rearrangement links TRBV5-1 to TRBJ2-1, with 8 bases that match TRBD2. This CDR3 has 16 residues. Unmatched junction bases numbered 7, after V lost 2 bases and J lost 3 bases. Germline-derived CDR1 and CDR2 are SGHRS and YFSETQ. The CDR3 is CASSLLAERLYNEQFF. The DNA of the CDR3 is TGCGCCAGCAGCTTACTAGCGGAGCGCCTCTACAATGAGCAGTTCTTC.

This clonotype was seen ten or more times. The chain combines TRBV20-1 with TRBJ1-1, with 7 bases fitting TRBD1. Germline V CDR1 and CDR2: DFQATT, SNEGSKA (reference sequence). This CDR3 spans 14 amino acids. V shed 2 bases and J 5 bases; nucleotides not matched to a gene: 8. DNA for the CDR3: TGCAGTGCTAGACCCCCGGGACAGTGGACTGAAGCTTTCTTT. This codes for CSARPPGQWTEAFF.

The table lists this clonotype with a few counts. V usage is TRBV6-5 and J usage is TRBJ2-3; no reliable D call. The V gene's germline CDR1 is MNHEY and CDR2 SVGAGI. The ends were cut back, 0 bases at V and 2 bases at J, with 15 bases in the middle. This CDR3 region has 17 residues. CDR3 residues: CASSYSSRPIITDTQYF. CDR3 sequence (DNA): TGTGCCAGCAGTTACTCCTCCCGACCAATAATCACAGATACGCAGTATTTT.

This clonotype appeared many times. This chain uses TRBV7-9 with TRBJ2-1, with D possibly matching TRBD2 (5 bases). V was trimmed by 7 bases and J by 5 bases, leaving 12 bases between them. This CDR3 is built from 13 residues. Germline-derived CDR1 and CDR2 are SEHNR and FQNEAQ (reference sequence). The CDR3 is CASIPPGNNEQFF. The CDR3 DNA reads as TGTGCCAGCATCCCGCCGGGGAACAATGAGCAGTTCTTC. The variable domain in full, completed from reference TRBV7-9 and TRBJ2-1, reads DTGVSQNPRHKITKRGQNVTFRCDPISEHNRLYWYRQTLGQGPEFLTYFQNEAQLEKSRLLSDRFSAERPKGSFSTLEIQRTEQGDSAMYLCASIPPGNNEQFFGPGTRLTVL.

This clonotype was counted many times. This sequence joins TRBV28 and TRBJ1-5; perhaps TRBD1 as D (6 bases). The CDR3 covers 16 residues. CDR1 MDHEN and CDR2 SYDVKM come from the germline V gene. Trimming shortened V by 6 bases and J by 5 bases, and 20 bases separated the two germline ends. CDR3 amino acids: CASSPEQGLLHQPQHF. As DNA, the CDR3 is TGTGCCAGCAGCCCCGAACAGGGACTTCTTCATCAGCCCCAGCATTTT.

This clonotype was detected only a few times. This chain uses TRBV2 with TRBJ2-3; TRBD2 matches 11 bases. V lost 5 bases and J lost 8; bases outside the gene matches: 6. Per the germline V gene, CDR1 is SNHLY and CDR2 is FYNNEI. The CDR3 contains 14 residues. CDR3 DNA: TGTGCCAGCAGTACTCGGACTAGCGGGCGTACGCAGTATTTT. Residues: CASSTRTSGRTQYF.

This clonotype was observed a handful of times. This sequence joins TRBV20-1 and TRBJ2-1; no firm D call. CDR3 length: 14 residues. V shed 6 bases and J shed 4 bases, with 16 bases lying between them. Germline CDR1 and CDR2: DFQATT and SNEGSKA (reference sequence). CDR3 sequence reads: CSADDPAYYNEQFF. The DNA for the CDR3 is TGCAGTGCCGATGACCCCGCTTATTACAATGAGCAGTTCTTC.

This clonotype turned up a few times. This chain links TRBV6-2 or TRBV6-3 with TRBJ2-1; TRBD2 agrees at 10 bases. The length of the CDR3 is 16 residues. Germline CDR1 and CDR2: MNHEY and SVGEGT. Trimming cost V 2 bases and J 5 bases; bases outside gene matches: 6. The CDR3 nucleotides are TGTGCCAGCAGTTACCCTCCAGCGGGGGGGCACAATGAGCAGTTCTTC. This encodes CASSYPPAGGHNEQFF.

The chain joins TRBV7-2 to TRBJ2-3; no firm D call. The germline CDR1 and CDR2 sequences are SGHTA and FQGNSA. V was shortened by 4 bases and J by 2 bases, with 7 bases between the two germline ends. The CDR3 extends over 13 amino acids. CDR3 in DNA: TGTGCCAGCAGCTCCATCATCACAGATACGCAGTATTTT. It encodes CASSSIITDTQYF.

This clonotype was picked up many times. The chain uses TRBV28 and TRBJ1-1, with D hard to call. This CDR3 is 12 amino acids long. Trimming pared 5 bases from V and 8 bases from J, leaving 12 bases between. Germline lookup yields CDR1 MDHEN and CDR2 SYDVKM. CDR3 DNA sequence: TGTGCCAGCAGTGACCCTACAGAGGAAGCTTTCTTT. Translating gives CASSDPTEEAFF.

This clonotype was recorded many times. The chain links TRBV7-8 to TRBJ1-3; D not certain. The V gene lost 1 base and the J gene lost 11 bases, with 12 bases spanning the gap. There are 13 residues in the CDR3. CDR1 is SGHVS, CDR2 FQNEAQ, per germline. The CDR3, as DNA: TGTGCCAGCAGCTTAGTAGGAACGAGGGCCATATATTTT. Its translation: CASSLVGTRAIYF. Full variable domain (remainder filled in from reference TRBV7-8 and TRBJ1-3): GAGVSQSPRYKVAKRGQDVALRCDPISGHVSLFWYQQALGQGPEFLTYFQNEAQLDKSGLPSDRFFAERPEGSVSTLKIQRTQQEDSAVYLCASSLVGTRAIYFGEGSWLTVV.

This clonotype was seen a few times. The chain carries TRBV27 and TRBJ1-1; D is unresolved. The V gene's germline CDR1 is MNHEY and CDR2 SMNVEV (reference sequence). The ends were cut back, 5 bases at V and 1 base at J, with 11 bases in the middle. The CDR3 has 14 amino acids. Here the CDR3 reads CASSHITGNTEAFF. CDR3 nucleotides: TGTGCCAGCAGTCACATCACGGGGAACACTGAAGCTTTCTTT.

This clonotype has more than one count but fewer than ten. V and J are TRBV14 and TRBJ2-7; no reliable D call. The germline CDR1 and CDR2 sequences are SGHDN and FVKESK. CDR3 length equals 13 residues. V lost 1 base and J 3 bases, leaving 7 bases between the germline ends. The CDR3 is CASSQVGFYEQYV. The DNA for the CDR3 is TGTGCCAGCAGCCAAGTTGGGTTCTACGAGCAGTACGTC.

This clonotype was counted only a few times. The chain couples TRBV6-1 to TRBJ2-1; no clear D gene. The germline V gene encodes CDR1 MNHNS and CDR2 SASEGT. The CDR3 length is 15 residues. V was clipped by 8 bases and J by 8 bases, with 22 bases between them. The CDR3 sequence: CASFGRTASTDEQFF. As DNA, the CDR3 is TGTGCCAGCTTCGGAAGGACGGCGTCTACAGATGAGCAGTTCTTC.

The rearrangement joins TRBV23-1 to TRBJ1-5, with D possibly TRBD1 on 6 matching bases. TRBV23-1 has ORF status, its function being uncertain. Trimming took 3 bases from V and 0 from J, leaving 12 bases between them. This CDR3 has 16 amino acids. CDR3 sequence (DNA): TGCGCCAGCAGTCATTTGGACAGAGATAGCAATCAGCCCCAGCATTTT. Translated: CASSHLDRDSNQPQHF.

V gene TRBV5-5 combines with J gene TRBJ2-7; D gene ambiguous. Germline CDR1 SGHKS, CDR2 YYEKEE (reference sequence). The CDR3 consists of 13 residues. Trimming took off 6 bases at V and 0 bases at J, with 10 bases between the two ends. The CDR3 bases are TGTGCCAGCACCTGGGTCCTCTCCTACGAGCAGTACTTC. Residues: CASTWVLSYEQYF.

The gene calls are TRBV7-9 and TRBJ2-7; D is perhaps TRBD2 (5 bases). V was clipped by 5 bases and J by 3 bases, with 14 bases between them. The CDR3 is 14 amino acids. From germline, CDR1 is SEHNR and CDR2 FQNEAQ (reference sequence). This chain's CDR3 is CASSPGRRYYEQYF. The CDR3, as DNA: TGTGCCAGCAGCCCAGGACGGAGGTACTACGAGCAGTACTTC.

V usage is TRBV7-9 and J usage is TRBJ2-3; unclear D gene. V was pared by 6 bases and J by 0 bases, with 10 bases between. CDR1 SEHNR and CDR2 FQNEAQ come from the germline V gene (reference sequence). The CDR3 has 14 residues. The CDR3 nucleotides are TGTGCCAGCAGTACTATCGCCAGCACAGATACGCAGTATTTT. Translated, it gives CASSTIASTDTQYF.

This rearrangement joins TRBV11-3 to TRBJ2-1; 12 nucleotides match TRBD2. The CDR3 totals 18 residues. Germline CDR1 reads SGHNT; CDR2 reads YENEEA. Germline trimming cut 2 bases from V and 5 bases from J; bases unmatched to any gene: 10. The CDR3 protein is CASSLYLRLAGGHNEQFF. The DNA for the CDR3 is TGTGCCAGCAGCTTATATCTCAGGCTAGCGGGGGGGCACAATGAGCAGTTCTTC.

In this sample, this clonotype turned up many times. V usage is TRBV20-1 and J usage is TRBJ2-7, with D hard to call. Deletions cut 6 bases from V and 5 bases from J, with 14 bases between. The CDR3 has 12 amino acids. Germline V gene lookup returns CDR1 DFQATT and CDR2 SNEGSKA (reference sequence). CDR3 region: CSAFKELDEQYV. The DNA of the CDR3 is TGCAGTGCCTTCAAGGAATTGGACGAGCAGTACGTC.

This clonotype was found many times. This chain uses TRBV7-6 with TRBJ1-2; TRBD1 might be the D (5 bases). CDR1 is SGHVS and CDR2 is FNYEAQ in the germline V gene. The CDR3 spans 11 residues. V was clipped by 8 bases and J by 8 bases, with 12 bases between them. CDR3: CASEGQGGYTF. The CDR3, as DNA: TGTGCCAGCGAGGGTCAGGGCGGCTACACCTTC.

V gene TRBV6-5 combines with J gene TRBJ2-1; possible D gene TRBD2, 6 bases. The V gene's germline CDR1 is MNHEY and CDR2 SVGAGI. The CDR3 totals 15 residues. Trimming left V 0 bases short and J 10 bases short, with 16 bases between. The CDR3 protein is CASSYSGTSLEEQFF. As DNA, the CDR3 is TGTGCCAGCAGTTACTCGGGCACTAGCTTGGAGGAGCAGTTCTTC.

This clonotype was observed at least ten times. CDR3 loop: CASSETGVTGELFF. The CDR3 nucleotides read TGTGCCAGCAGTGAAACAGGGGTCACCGGGGAGCTGTTTTTT. The chain employs TRBV2 and TRBJ2-2, with 7 bases fitting TRBD1. From germline, CDR1 is SNHLY and CDR2 FYNNEI. Germline trimming cut 2 bases from V and 4 bases from J; bases unmatched to any gene: 1. The CDR3 is made up of 14 amino acids.

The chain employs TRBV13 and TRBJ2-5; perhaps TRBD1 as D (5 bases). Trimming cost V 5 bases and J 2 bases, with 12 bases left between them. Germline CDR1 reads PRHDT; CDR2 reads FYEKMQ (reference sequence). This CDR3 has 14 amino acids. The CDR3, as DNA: TGTGCCAGCAGCAATAGACAGACTCAAGAGACCCAGTACTTC. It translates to CASSNRQTQETQYF.

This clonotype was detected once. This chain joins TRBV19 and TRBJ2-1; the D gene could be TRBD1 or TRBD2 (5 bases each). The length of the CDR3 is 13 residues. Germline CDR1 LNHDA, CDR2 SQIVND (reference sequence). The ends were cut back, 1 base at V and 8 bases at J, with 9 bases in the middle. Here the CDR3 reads CASSIAGGYEQFF. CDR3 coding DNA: TGTGCCAGTAGTATAGCTGGGGGTTATGAGCAGTTCTTC.

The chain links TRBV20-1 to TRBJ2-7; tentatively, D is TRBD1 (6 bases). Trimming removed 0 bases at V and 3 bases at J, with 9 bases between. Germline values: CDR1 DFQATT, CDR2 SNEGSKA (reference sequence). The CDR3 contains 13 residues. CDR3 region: CSARDQDSYEQYV. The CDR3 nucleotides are TGCAGTGCTAGAGACCAGGACAGCTACGAGCAGTACGTC.

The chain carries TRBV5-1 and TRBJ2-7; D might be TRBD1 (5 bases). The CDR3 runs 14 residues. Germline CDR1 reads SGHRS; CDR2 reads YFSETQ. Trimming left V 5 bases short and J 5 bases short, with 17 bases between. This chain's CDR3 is CASSYKEWGDEQYF. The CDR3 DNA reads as TGCGCCAGCAGTTACAAGGAATGGGGCGACGAGCAGTACTTC.

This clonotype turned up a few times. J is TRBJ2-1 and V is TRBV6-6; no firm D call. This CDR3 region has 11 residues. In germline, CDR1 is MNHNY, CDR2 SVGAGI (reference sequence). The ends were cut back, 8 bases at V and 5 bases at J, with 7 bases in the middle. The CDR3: CASRLNNEQFF. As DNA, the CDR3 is TGTGCCAGCCGCCTCAACAATGAGCAGTTCTTC.

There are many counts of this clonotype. The CDR3 region is CASSSGTWEFF. DNA of the CDR3: TGTGCCAGCAGCTCCGGGACTTGGGAGTTCTTC. The J gene is TRBJ2-1, the V gene TRBV7-2, with D perhaps matching TRBD2 (6 bases). From germline, CDR1 is SGHTA and CDR2 FQGNSA. Trimming stripped 4 bases from V and 14 bases from J, with 12 bases between. The CDR3 has 11 residues. The whole variable domain, filled in from reference TRBV7-2 and TRBJ2-1, reads GAGVSQSPSNKVTEKGKDVELRCDPISGHTALYWYRQSLGQGLEFLIYFQGNSAPDKSGLPSDRFSAERTGGSVSTLTIQRTQQEDSAVYLCASSSGTWEFFGPGTRLTVL.